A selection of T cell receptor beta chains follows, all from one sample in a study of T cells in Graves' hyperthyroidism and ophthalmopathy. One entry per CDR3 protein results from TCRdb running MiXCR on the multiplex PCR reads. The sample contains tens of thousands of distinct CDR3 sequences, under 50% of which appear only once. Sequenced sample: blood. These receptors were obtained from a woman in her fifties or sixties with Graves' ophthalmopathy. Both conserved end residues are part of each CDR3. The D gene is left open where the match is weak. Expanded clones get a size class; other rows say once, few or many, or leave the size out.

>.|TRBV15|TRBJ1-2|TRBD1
TGTGCCACCGGCTCCCAAAAACAGGGGCGGGAGGGCTACACCTTC
CATGSQKQGREGYTF
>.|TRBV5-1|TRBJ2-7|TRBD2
TGCGCCAGCAGCACCACTAGCGGATCCTACGAGCAGTACTTC
CASSTTSGSYEQYF
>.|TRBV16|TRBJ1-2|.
TGTGCCAGCAGTCCAGGCAGGGGTTGGGGCTACACCTTC
CASSPGRGWGYTF
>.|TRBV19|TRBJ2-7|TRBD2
TGTGCCAGTAGTATCCGGACTAGCGGGGGGGTCTACGAGCAGTACTTC
CASSIRTSGGVYEQYF
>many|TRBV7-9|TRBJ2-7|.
TGTGCCAGCAGAAAGTTTGCAGGAGAGCACGAGCAGTACTTC
CASRKFAGEHEQYF
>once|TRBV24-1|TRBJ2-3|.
TGTGCCACCAGTGATTTGCGTGACAGTGCCGCAGATACGCAGTATTTT
CATSDLRDSAADTQYF
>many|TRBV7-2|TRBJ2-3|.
TGTGCCAGCAGCCAAAACAGGGACGCAGATACGCAGTATTTT
CASSQNRDADTQYF
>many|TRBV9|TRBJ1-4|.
TGTGCCAGCAGCGTAGCTGCAGGTCAAAATGAAAAACTGTTTTTT
CASSVAAGQNEKLFF
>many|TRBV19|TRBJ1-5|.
TGTGCCAGCCATGTTCGTGGGCAGCCCCAGCATTTT
CASHVRGQPQHF
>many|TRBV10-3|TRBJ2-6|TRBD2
TGTGCCATCAGTGAACGGGGAGCGGGGTCTGGGGCCAACGTCCTGACTTTC
CAISERGAGSGANVLTF
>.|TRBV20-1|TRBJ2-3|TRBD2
TGCAGTGCTGTCACTAGCGGCTTTAGCACAGATACGCAGTATTTT
CSAVTSGFSTDTQYF
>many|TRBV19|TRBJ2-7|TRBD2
TGTGCCAGTAGTATTAGGCGGGAGGCCCCCTACGAGCAGTACTTC
CASSIRREAPYEQYF
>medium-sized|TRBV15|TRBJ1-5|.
TGTGCCACCAGCAGAGCTGTTAGGGGGGATCAGCCCCAGCATTTT
CATSRAVRGDQPQHF
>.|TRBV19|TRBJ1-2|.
TGTGCCAGTAGTATAGGAGGACAGAAATATGGCTACACCTTC
CASSIGGQKYGYTF
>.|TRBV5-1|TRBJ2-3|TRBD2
TGCGCCAGCACCCGGACTAGCGGGGGGACAGATACGCAGTATTTT
CASTRTSGGTDTQYF
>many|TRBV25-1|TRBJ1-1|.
TGTGCCAGCAGTTTAACAGGTGCCGAAGCTTTCTTT
CASSLTGAEAFF
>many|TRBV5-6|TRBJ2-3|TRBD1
TGTGCCAGCAGCTTGGGGGGACAGGGACCAGGTACGCAGTATTTT
CASSLGGQGPGTQYF
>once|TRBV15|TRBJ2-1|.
TGTGCCACCAGCAGCGACAGACATGACAGAAGATACAATGAGCAGTTCTTC
CATSSDRHDRRYNEQFF
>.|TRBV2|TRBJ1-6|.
TGTGCCAGCAGTGAATGGGCGAGGAATTCACCCCTCCACTTT
CASSEWARNSPLHF
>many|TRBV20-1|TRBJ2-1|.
TGCAGTGCTCCTGACGAAATAAAACAGGCAAGGCACAATGAGCAGTTCTTC
CSAPDEIKQARHNEQFF
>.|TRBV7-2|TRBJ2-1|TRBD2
TGTGCCAGCAGCCGCGGACTAGCGAATGGTGAGCAGTTCTTC
CASSRGLANGEQFF
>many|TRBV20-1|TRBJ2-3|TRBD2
TGCAGTGTCCCGGGACTAGCGGGAGTAACTAGCACAGATACGCAGTATTTT
CSVPGLAGVTSTDTQYF
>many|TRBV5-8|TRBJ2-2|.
TGTGCCAGCAGCTTTGAACTAGCATACACCGGGGAGCTGTTTTTT
CASSFELAYTGELFF
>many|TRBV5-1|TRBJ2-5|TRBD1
TGCGCCAGCAGCTTGACCGGACAGGGGGGGGGAGAGACCCAGTACTTC
CASSLTGQGGGETQYF
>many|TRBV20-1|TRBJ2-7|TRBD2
TGCAGTGCTAGTCAAGGACTAGCGGGGGTTTACGAGCAGTACTTC
CSASQGLAGVYEQYF
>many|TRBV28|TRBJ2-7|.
TGTGCCAGCAGTGGGATCGGCGAGCAGTACTTC
CASSGIGEQYF
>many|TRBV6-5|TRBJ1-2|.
TGTGCCAGCAGCCTGGGACTGGGCGTCTTTGGCTACACCTTC
CASSLGLGVFGYTF
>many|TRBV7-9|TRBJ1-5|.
TGTGCCAGCAGCTCGCAGGCTCAGCCCCAGCATTTT
CASSSQAQPQHF
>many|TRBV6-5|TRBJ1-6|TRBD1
TGTGCCAGCAGTTGGACAGGGTATAATCCACCCCTCCACTTT
CASSWTGYNPPLHF
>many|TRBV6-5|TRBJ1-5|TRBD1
TGTGCCAGCAGTTACCCCGGGGGGAGACAGGGGTTCAATCAGCCCCAGCATTTT
CASSYPGGRQGFNQPQHF
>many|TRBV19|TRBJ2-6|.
TGTGCCAGTAGTATAGGTGGGGCCAACGTCCTGACTTTC
CASSIGGANVLTF
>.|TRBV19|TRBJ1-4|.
TGTGCCAGTAGTATGGGAAAACTGTTTTTT
CASSMGKLFF
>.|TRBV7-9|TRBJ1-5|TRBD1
TGTGCCAGCAGCGAAACAACAGGGGGTTATCAGCCCCAGCATTTT
CASSETTGGYQPQHF
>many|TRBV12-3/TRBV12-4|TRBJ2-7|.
TGTGCCAGCAGTCCCCTAGTCGACGAGCAGTACTTC
CASSPLVDEQYF
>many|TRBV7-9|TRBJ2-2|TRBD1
TGTGCCAGCAGGCCACAGGGGGCTGCCGGGGAGCTGTTTTTT
CASRPQGAAGELFF
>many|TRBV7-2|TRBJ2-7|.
TGTGCCAGCAGCTCGAGCGGGTCCTACGAGCAGTACTTC
CASSSSGSYEQYF
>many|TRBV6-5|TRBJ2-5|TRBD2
TGTGCCAGCCTCGGGGGGGAGACCCAGTACTTC
CASLGGETQYF
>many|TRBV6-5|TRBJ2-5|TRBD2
TGTGCCAGCAGTCGTACCCGACCCGGGACTAGCGGGGGCTACCAAGAGACCCAGTACTTC
CASSRTRPGTSGGYQETQYF
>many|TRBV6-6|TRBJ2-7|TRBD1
TGTGCCAGCAGACCTGGGACAGGGGCGGCCTACGAGCAGTACTTC
CASRPGTGAAYEQYF
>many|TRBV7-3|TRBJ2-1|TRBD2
TGTGCCAGCAGCTTAAATCAGGGGACTAGCGCCTACAATGAGCAGTTCTTC
CASSLNQGTSAYNEQFF
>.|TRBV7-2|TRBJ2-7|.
TGTGCCAGCAGCTCGGTGGGAGGCGAGCCGCACTTC
CASSSVGGEPHF
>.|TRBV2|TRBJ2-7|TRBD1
TGTGCCAGCAGTAACAGGGGTCACTACGAGCAGTACTTC
CASSNRGHYEQYF
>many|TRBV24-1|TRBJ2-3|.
TGTGCCACCAGCGATTTCTCTAGTGGTTTGACAGATACGCAGTATTTT
CATSDFSSGLTDTQYF
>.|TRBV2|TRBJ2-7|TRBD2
TGTGCCAGCAGTTTCGGGGGGAGCTCGAGAGAGCAGTACTTC
CASSFGGSSREQYF
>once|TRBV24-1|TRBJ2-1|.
TGTGCCACCAGACTGTCAGGGTCTTCCTACAATGAGCAGTTCTTC
CATRLSGSSYNEQFF
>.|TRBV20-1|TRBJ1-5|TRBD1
TGCAGTGCCCCCGGACAGGGAGGCAATCAGCCCCAGCATTTT
CSAPGQGGNQPQHF
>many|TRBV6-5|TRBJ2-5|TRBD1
TGTGCCAGCAGTTACCGCAGTCGGTGGACAGGGGAAGAGACCCAGTACTTC
CASSYRSRWTGEETQYF
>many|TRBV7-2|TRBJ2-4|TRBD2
TGTGCCAGCAGCCCCACTAGCGGGGACATTCAGTACTTC
CASSPTSGDIQYF
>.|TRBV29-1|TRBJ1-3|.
TGCAGCTTAGCGAGGGAGGACGCCCCAAGAAACACCATATATTTT
CSLAREDAPRNTIYF
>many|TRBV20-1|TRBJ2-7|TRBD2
TGCAGTGCTAGAGAGACTAGCGGGGGGTTGTACGAGCAGTACTTC
CSARETSGGLYEQYF
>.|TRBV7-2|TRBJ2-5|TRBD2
TGTGCCACGGGTGACCGGGAGGCCCAGTACTTC
CATGDREAQYF
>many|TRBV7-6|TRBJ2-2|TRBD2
TGTGCCAGCAGCCAGGGACTAGCGGGGGGCCAGCTGTTTTTT
CASSQGLAGGQLFF
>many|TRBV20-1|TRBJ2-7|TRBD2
TGCAGTGCTAGATCAGGGACTAGCGAAACCTACGAGCAGTACTTC
CSARSGTSETYEQYF
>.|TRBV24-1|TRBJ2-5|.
TGTGCCACCAGTGACAGGCTCGGGGAGACCCAGTACTTC
CATSDRLGETQYF
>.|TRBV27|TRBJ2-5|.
TGTGCCAGCAGCCTAGGACCGAGGGGACAAGAGACCCAGTACTTC
CASSLGPRGQETQYF